This T cell receptor (beta chain) was sequenced for a study of T-cell memory formation after mild COVID-19. Turning to the study itself: TCR clusters were mostly donor specific.

Study outcomes and limitations: A second wave of clones peaked on day 37, and their SARS-CoV-2 specificity went unconfirmed. Contracting clones localized mainly to CM and EM when CD4+ and mainly to EMRA when CD8+.

TCRdb passed the 5' RACE reads through MiXCR, listing each CDR3 protein once. The table shows roughly 130,000 distinct CDR3 sequences, with roughly 15% occurring only once. V was shortened by 2 bases and J by 3 bases, with 12 bases between the two germline ends. CDR3 size: 15 residues. Germline V gene lookup returns CDR1 MGHRA and CDR2 YSYEKL. Note on this clonotype: Its antigen remains unidentified.

The origin of this receptor is an adult woman who had mild COVID-19 (a few samples of this study predate the infection). Cell type and time point are not known. J is TRBJ2-3 and V is TRBV4-1; tentatively, D is TRBD2 (5 bases). Sequenced: PBMCs or a T cell subset sorted from them (not recorded which). The CDR3 spells CASSQTGVKTDTQYF. The CDR3 DNA follows: TGCGCCAGCAGCCAAACCGGGGTTAAGACAGATACGCAGTATTTT.